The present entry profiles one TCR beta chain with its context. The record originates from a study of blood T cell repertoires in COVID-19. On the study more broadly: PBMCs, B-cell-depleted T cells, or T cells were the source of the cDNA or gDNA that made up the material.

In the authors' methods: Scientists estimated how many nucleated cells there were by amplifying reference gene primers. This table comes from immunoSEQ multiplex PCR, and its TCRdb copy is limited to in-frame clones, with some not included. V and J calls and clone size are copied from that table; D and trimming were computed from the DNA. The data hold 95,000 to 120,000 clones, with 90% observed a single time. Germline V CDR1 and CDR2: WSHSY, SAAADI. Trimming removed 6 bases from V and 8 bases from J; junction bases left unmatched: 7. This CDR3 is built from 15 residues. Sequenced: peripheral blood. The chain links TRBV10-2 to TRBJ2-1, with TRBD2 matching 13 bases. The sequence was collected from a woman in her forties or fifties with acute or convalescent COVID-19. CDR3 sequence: CASRELAGGFDEQFF. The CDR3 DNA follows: TGCGCCAGCAGGGAACTAGCGGGGGGGTTCGATGAGCAGTTCTTC.